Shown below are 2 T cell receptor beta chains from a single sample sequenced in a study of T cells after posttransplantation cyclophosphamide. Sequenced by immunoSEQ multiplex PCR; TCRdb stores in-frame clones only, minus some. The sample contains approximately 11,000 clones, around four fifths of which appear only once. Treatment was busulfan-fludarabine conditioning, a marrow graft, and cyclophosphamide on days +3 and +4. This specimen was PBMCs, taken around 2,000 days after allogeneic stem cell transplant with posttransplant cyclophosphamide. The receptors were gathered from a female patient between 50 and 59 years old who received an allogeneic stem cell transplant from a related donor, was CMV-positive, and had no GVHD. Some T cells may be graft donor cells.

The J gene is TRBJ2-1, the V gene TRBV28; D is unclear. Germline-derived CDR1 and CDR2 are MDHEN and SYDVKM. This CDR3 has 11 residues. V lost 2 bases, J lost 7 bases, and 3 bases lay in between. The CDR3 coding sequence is TGTGCCAGCAGTTTAACTAATGAGCAGTTCTTC. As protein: CASSLTNEQFF.

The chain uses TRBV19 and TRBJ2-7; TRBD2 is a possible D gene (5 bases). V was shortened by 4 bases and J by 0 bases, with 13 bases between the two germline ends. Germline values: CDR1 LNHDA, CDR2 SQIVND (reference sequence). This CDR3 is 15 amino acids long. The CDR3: CASSRERFSSYEQYF. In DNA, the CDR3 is TGTGCCAGTAGTAGGGAGCGTTTCAGCTCCTACGAGCAGTACTTC.